This T cell receptor (beta chain) was sequenced during a study of shared clonotypes between healthy human individuals. Study at large: The study used three CD4 naive, three CD4 memory, two CD8 naive and one CD8 memory plate per donor.

Assay: immunoSEQ multiplex PCR; the TCRdb copy retains only in-frame clones and omits some. Of about 1.1 million clones listed, roughly 80% are singletons. Comments on this clone: Antigen specificity is unknown.

Per germline, CDR1 SGHVS and CDR2 FQNEAQ. Unmatched junction bases numbered 2, after V lost 1 base and J lost 1 base. The CDR3 contains 16 residues. Regarding the study as a whole: Naive CD4 clonotype sharing across several donors was approximately 5.2%. A reduction in generation probabilities was seen for non-shared clonotypes relative to those shared by all four donors.

This TCR was sampled from a man in his late teens or twenties in good health. Some clones in this sample may be carry-over from other donors' samples. The sequenced sample was memory CD4+ T cells from PBMCs. Stated subset: CD45RA-negative fraction. V gene TRBV7-8 combines with J gene TRBJ2-2; 8 positions agree with TRBD2. CDR3 residues: CASSLVAGGNTGELFF. The CDR3 DNA reads as TGTGCCAGCAGCTTAGTGGCGGGAGGGAACACCGGGGAGCTGTTTTTT.